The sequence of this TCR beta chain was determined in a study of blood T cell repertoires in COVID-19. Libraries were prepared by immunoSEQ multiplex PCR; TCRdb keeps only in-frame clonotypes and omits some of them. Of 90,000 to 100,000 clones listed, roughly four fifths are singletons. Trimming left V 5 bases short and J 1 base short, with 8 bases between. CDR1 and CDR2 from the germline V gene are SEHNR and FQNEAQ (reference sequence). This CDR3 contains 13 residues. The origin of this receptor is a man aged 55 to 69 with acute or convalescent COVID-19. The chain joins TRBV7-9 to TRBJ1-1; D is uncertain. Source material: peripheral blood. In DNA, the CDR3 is TGTGCCAGCAGCATGTCGGGGAACACTGAAGCTTTCTTT. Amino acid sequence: CASSMSGNTEAFF.